Below are 18 T cell receptor beta chains sequenced from a single sample in a study of CD8 T cells in Susac syndrome. Random hexamers served to reverse transcribe roughly 0.45 to 1 ug RNA. TCRdb processed the immunoSEQ multiplex PCR reads anew with MiXCR; each CDR3 protein has one entry. The sample yields approximately 130,000 distinct CDR3 sequences, approximately 90% seen once. The specimen was CD8+ T cells from PBMCs. The source of these receptors is a human donor with multiple sclerosis.

This chain links TRBV29-1 with TRBJ2-1; 10 nucleotides match TRBD2. CDR3 length equals 15 residues. In germline, CDR1 is SQVTM, CDR2 ANQGSEA. The V gene end was trimmed by 3 bases and the J gene end by 8 bases; junction bases not matched to a gene: 10. The CDR3 nucleotides read TGCAGCGTTGAGGCCCAACTAGCGGGATTCGATGAGCAGTTCTTC. Protein sequence: CSVEAQLAGFDEQFF.

The gene calls are TRBV27 and TRBJ2-5; 9 nucleotides align to TRBD1. The CDR3 contains 15 residues. Trimming took 3 bases from V and 5 from J; bases not matched to a gene: 7. From germline, CDR1 is MNHEY and CDR2 SMNVEV (reference sequence). Here the CDR3 DNA reads TGTGCCAGCAGTTTGTCTACAGGGGGCGTGGAGACCCAGTACTTC. Translation: CASSLSTGGVETQYF.

The V and J genes are TRBV13 and TRBJ2-7, with 8 bases aligning to TRBD2. The V segment lost 6 bases and the J segment 3 bases; nucleotides outside the gene matches: 10. The CDR3 covers 15 residues. Per germline, CDR1 PRHDT and CDR2 FYEKMQ (reference sequence). CDR3 protein: CASSFNSGKGYEQYF. DNA for the CDR3: TGTGCCAGCAGTTTCAATAGCGGGAAGGGCTACGAGCAGTACTTC.

V usage is TRBV3-1 and J usage is TRBJ2-1; 7 bases align to TRBD2. V dropped 3 bases and J dropped 1; count of bases not matched to a gene: 9. This CDR3 spans 17 amino acids. The germline V gene has CDR1 LGHDT and CDR2 YNNKEL (reference sequence). The CDR3 coding sequence is TGTGCCAGCAGCCATCCTCGGGCTAGCGGATCCTACAATGAGCAGTTCTTC. This codes for CASSHPRASGSYNEQFF.

The rearrangement links TRBV7-2 to TRBJ2-3; the match to TRBD1 covers 7 bases. The J segment lost 2 bases and the V segment lost 6 bases, leaving 5 bases of the junction unmatched. Germline V gene sequence: CDR1 SGHTA, CDR2 FQGNSA. There are 14 residues in the CDR3. The DNA of the CDR3 is TGTGCCAGCAGGACAGGGTTCGACACAGATACGCAGTATTTT. Translated, it gives CASRTGFDTDTQYF.

The sample holds one count of this clonotype. The rearrangement uses TRBV27 and TRBJ2-7; D ambiguous. The germline CDR1 and CDR2 sequences are MNHEY and SMNVEV (reference sequence). The CDR3 has 14 amino acids. Trimming took 3 bases from V and 6 from J, leaving 15 bases between them. This CDR3 is CASSLRSGLTEQYF. Here the CDR3 DNA reads TGTGCCAGCAGTTTGAGGTCAGGCCTTACCGAGCAGTACTTC.

The chain couples TRBV19 to TRBJ2-1; D gene ambiguous. The CDR3 extends over 12 amino acids. Germline assignment: CDR1 LNHDA and CDR2 SQIVND (reference sequence). V shed 5 bases and J shed 6 bases, with 8 bases lying between them. CDR3 DNA sequence: TGTGCCAGTAGTTCCCTCCTCAATGAGCAGTTCTTC. Its protein product is CASSSLLNEQFF.

The chain joins TRBV6-5 to TRBJ2-1; 7 bases map to TRBD2. The V and J ends lost 4 bases and 6 bases, in that order; junction bases with no gene match: 6. The CDR3 covers 14 residues. From germline, CDR1 is MNHEY and CDR2 SVGAGI. The DNA of the CDR3 is TGTGCCAGCAGTTCCGTCGCGGGAGCCAATGAGCAGTTCTTC. This sequence encodes CASSSVAGANEQFF.

The rearrangement joins TRBV12-3 or TRBV12-4 to TRBJ2-4; D is ambiguous. V lost 8 bases to trimming and J lost 0 bases, with 11 bases between them. The CDR3 has 14 amino acids. The CDR3 nucleotides read TGTGCCAGCGGAGAGATAGTAGCCAAAAACATTCAGTACTTC. This codes for CASGEIVAKNIQYF.

V is TRBV12-3 or TRBV12-4 and J is TRBJ1-3; D gene unclear. V lost 5 bases, J lost 8 bases, and 7 bases lay in between. The CDR3 is 11 amino acids. This CDR3 is CASSEVDTIYF. DNA of the CDR3: TGTGCCAGCAGTGAGGTTGACACCATATATTTT.

CDR3 residues: CASSQVGRTEGNTEAFF. CDR3 DNA: TGCGCCAGCAGTCAGGTCGGGAGAACCGAGGGGAACACTGAAGCTTTCTTT. The chain is built from TRBV23-1 and TRBJ1-1; D is undetermined. TRBV23-1 is known as an ORF, though its function is uncertain. Deletions cut 3 bases from V and 1 base from J, with 18 bases between. This CDR3 region has 17 residues.

This chain connects TRBV24-1 to TRBJ2-1; possibly TRBD2 for D (5 bases). Germline V lookup: CDR1 KGHDR, CDR2 SFDVKD. The CDR3 has 15 residues. V was pared by 4 bases and J by 1 base, with 10 bases between. The CDR3 is CATSDSDLSYNEQFF. CDR3 coding DNA: TGTGCCACCAGTGACTCGGACTTGTCCTACAATGAGCAGTTCTTC.

The V and J genes are TRBV7-8 and TRBJ2-2; D might be TRBD2 (5 bases). This CDR3 comprises 17 residues. Germline V gives CDR1 SGHVS, CDR2 FQNEAQ. V lost 1 base and J lost 0, with 12 bases in between. The DNA for the CDR3 is TGTGCCAGCAGCTTAGAGATCGGACTCACGAACACCGGGGAGCTGTTTTTT. Its translation is CASSLEIGLTNTGELFF.

The rearrangement uses TRBV20-1 and TRBJ1-1; D uncertain. CDR1 is DFQATT and CDR2 is SNEGSKA in the germline V gene (reference sequence). The V end was cut by 0 bases, the J end by 1 base, with 9 bases between. This CDR3 contains 14 residues. As DNA, the CDR3 is TGCAGTGCTAGAGAACGTCAGACGAACACTGAAGCTTTCTTT. This codes for CSARERQTNTEAFF.

The chain combines TRBV7-8 with TRBJ2-7; 9 positions agree with TRBD2. The germline CDR1 and CDR2 sequences are SGHVS and FQNEAQ. V dropped 3 bases and J dropped 5; count of bases not matched to a gene: 5. This CDR3 is 14 amino acids long. CDR3 sequence: CASSFLAGTDEQYF. In DNA form, the CDR3 reads TGTGCCAGCAGCTTCCTAGCGGGGACGGACGAGCAGTACTTC. Full variable domain (missing parts from reference TRBV7-8 and TRBJ2-7): GAGVSQSPRYKVAKRGQDVALRCDPISGHVSLFWYQQALGQGPEFLTYFQNEAQLDKSGLPSDRFFAERPEGSVSTLKIQRTQQEDSAVYLCASSFLAGTDEQYFGPGTRLTVT.

DNA of the CDR3: TGCGCCAGCAGAACCGACAGGGGTTTGACTGAAGCTTTCTTT. Translated, it gives CASRTDRGLTEAFF. This chain connects TRBV5-1 to TRBJ1-1; 8 bases are a match to TRBD1. Germline CDR1 reads SGHRS; CDR2 reads YFSETQ. The CDR3 totals 14 residues. The V segment lost 5 bases and the J segment 5 bases; nucleotides outside the gene matches: 8.

The sample holds one count of this clonotype. The chain uses TRBV28 and TRBJ1-2; D is unresolved. Germline V CDR1 and CDR2: MDHEN, SYDVKM. The CDR3 length is 14 residues. V dropped 2 bases and J dropped 4 bases, with 11 bases sitting between them. The CDR3 sequence: CASSLDSGIYGYTF. The CDR3, as DNA: TGTGCCAGCAGTTTAGATAGTGGCATCTATGGCTACACCTTC.

The rearrangement uses TRBV5-6 and TRBJ1-2; perhaps TRBD1 as D (6 bases). CDR1 and CDR2 (germline): SGHDT, YYEEEE. The V and J ends lost 4 bases and 3 bases respectively, with 16 bases between them. The CDR3 is made up of 15 amino acids. CDR3 protein: CASSVQGGDYYGYTF. CDR3 DNA sequence: TGTGCCAGCAGCGTACAGGGAGGTGACTACTATGGCTACACCTTC.